These 2 T cell receptor beta chains were sequenced from one sample in a study of cytomegalovirus exposure and HLA in healthy donors. A multiplex PCR was run with 60 Vbeta primers and 13 Jbeta primers. Only in-frame clones appear in the TCRdb table, and some are missing; sequencing was by immunoSEQ multiplex PCR. The data show 100,000 to 120,000 clones, roughly 80% seen once. Sequenced: PBMCs. Every receptor here comes from a woman between 25 and 40 years old in good health and CMV-seronegative.

This clone has more than one count but fewer than ten. This chain joins TRBV28 and TRBJ1-1, with 7 bases matching TRBD1. The CDR3 extends over 15 amino acids. J was trimmed by 0 bases and V by 3 bases; bases with no gene match: 4. Germline assignment: CDR1 MDHEN and CDR2 SYDVKM. CDR3 region: CASSLTGPVNTEAFF. The DNA of the CDR3 is TGTGCCAGCAGTTTGACAGGGCCCGTGAACACTGAAGCTTTCTTT. Full variable domain (outside the CDR3, taken from reference TRBV28 and TRBJ1-1): DVKVTQSSRYLVKRTGEKVFLECVQDMDHENMFWYRQDPGLGLRLIYFSYDVKMKEKGDIPEGYSVSREKKERFSLILESASTNQTSMYLCASSLTGPVNTEAFFGQGTRLTVV.

This chain links TRBV15 with TRBJ2-7; possible D gene TRBD1, 6 bases. The CDR3 is 12 residues long. Germline V lookup: CDR1 LNHNV, CDR2 YYDKDF (reference sequence). Trimming pared 8 bases from V and 4 bases from J, leaving 12 bases between. CDR3 amino acids: CATGRTEYEQYF. The DNA of the CDR3 is TGTGCCACCGGAAGGACAGAGTACGAGCAGTACTTC.